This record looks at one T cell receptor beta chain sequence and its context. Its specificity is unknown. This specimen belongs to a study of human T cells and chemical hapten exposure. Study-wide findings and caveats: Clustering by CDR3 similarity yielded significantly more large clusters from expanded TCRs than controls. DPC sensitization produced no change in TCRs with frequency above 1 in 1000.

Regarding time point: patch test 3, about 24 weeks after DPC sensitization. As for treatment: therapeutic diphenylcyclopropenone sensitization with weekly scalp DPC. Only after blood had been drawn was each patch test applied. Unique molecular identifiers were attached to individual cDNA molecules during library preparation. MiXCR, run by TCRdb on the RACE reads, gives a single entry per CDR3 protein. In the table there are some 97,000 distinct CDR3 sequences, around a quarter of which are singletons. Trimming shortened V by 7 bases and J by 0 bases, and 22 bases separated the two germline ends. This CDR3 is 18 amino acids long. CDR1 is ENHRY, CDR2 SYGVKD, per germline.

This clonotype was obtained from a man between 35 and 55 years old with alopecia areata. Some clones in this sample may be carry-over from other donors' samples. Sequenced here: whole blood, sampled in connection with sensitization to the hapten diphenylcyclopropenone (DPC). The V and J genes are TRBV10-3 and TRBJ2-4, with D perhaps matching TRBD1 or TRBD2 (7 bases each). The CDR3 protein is CAITEFPPGGVAKNIQYF. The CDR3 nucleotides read TGTGCCATCACCGAATTTCCCCCAGGGGGGGTAGCCAAAAACATTCAGTACTTC.